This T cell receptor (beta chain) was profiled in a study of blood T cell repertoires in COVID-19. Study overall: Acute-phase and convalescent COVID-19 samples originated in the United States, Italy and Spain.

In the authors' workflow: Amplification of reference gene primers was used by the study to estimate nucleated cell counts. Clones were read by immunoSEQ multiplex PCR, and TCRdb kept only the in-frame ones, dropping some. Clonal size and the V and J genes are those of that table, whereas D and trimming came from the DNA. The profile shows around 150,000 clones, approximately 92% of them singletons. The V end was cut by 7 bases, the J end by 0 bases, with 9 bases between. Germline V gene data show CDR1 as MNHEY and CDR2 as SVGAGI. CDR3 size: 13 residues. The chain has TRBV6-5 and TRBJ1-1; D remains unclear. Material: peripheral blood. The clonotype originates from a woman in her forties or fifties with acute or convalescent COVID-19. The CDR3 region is CASNPTVNTEAFF. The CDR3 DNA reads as TGTGCCAGCAACCCAACAGTGAACACTGAAGCTTTCTTT.